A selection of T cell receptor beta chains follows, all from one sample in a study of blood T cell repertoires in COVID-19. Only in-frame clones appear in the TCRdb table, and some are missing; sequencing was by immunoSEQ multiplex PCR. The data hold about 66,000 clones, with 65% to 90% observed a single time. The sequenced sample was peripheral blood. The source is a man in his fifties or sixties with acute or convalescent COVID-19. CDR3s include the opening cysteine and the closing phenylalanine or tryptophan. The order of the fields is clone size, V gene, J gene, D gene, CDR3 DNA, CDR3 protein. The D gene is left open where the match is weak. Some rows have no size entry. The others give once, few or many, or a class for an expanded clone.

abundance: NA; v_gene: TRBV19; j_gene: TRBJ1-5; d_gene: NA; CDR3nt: TGTGCCAGTAGTAATACCGGGAGGGTAGATCAGCCCCAGCATTTT; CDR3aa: CASSNTGRVDQPQHF
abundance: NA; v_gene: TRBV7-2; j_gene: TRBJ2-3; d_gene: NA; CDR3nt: TGTGCCAGCAGCTTAGCGGGGGGGGCAGGAGGCACAGATACGCAGTATTTT; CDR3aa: CASSLAGGAGGTDTQYF
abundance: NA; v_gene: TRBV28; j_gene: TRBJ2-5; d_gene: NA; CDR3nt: TGTGCCAGCAGTGACAGTTACCAAGAGACCCAGTACTTC; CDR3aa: CASSDSYQETQYF
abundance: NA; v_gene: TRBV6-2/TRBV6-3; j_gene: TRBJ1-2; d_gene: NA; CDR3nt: TGTGCCAGCAGTTACGACGGGAACTATGGCTACACCTTC; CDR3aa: CASSYDGNYGYTF
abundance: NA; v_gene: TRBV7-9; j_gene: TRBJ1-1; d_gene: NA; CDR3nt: TGTGCCAGCAGCCCCGAACAGGGTACCACTGAAGCTTTCTTT; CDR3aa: CASSPEQGTTEAFF
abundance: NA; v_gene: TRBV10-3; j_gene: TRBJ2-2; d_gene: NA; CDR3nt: TGTGCCGTCTCGGGACTCCAAAACACCGGGGAGCTGTTTTTT; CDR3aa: CAVSGLQNTGELFF
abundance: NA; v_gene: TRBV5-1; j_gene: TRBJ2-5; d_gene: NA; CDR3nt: TGCGCCAGCAGCTTGGGGGACAAACCGCAAGAGACCCAGTACTTC; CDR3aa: CASSLGDKPQETQYF
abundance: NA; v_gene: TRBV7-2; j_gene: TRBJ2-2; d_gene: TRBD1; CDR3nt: TGTGCCAGCAGCTCACGCCCGGGACAGGGGGAAGGCACCGGGGAGCTGTTTTTT; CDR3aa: CASSSRPGQGEGTGELFF
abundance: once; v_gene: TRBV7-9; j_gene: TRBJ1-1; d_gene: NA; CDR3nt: TGTGCCAGCAGCTTAGGTGGGCCGGTTGAAGCTTTCTTT; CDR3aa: CASSLGGPVEAFF
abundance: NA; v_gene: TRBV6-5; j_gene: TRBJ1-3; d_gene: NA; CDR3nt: TGTGCCAGCAGACCAGCCGGACACTCTGGAAACACCATATATTTT; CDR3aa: CASRPAGHSGNTIYF
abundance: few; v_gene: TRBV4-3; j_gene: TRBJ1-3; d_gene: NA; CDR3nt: TGCGCCAGCAGCCAAGCGGGATACTCTGGAAACACCATATATTTT; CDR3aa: CASSQAGYSGNTIYF
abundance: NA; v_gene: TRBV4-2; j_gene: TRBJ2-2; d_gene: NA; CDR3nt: TGTGCCAGCAGCCAAGATCTCGGGGAGCTGTTTTTT; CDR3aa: CASSQDLGELFF